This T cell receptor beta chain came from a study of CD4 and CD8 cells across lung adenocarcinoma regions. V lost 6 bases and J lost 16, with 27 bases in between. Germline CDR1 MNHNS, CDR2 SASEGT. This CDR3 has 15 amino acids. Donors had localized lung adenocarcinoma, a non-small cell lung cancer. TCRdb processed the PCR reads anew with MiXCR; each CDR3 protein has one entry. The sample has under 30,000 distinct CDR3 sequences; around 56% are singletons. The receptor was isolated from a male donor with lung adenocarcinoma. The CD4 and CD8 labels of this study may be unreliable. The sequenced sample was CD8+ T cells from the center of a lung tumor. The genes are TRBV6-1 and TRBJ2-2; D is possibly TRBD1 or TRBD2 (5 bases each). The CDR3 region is CASSGRPDGTGAQFF. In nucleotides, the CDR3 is TGTGCCAGCAGCGGACGGCCGGATGGCACCGGGGCGCAGTTTTTT.